What follows are 9 T cell receptor beta chains derived from one specimen sequenced in a study of T cells in Graves' hyperthyroidism and ophthalmopathy. RNA transcripts served as the template for amplifying TCR beta CDR3 regions. HTBI primers were the set used in a first-round RT-PCR of the TCR CDR3. Each CDR3 protein gets one entry after TCRdb re-called the multiplex PCR reads with MiXCR. The sample gives about 480,000 distinct CDR3 sequences, about 20% of which show up once; around 54% is in the top ten. The material sequenced was blood. The receptors were gathered from a woman aged 65 to 85 with Graves' ophthalmopathy.

The rearrangement links TRBV28 to TRBJ2-3; no reliable D call. This CDR3 has 15 amino acids. From germline, CDR1 is MDHEN and CDR2 SYDVKM. Deletions cut 3 bases from V and 0 bases from J, with 10 bases between. CDR3 nucleotide sequence: TGTGCCAGCAGTTTCTCGCGGCCCAGCACAGATACGCAGTATTTT. Amino acids: CASSFSRPSTDTQYF.

This clonotype was seen many times. A read error may produce the germline difference seen at one junction end. The chain is built from TRBV5-1 and TRBJ2-7; D is unclear. The germline V gene has CDR1 SGHRS and CDR2 YFSETQ. This CDR3 contains 12 residues. The CDR3 coding sequence is TGTGCCAGCAGTCTCGGCTTAGGGGAGCAGTACTTC. It encodes CASSLGLGEQYF.

V usage is TRBV6-1 and J usage is TRBJ2-7; 7 nucleotides align to TRBD2. Germline loops: CDR1 MNHNS, CDR2 SASEGT. V shed 7 bases and J 0 bases; nucleotides not matched to a gene: 6. This CDR3 spans 14 amino acids. The CDR3: CASKRASGSYEQYF. In DNA form, the CDR3 reads TGTGCCAGCAAACGGGCTAGCGGCTCCTACGAGCAGTACTTC.

This chain joins TRBV9 and TRBJ1-6; unclear D gene. This CDR3 has 14 amino acids. The V end was cut by 4 bases, the J end by 4 bases, with 9 bases between. Germline V CDR1 and CDR2: SGDLS, YYNGEE. The CDR3 sequence is CASSKDEYNSPLHF. CDR3 sequence (DNA): TGTGCCAGCAGCAAAGACGAATATAATTCACCCCTCCACTTT.

The sample holds many counts of this clonotype. The chain joins TRBV28 to TRBJ1-2, with D possibly matching TRBD1 (5 bases). Germline V CDR1 and CDR2: MDHEN, SYDVKM. The V end was cut by 7 bases, the J end by 7 bases, with 22 bases between. This CDR3 has 15 residues. CDR3 DNA sequence: TGTGCCAGCACAACCGCCGCAGGGCAAATGGGTGGCTACACCTTC. This translates into CASTTAAGQMGGYTF.

In its sample, this clonotype was seen a few times. The V call is TRBV6-1, the J call TRBJ1-4; 7 bases fit TRBD1. The CDR3 contains 14 residues. Losses at the gene ends were 2 bases for V and 8 bases for J; bases not matched to a gene: 5. Per the germline V gene, CDR1 is MNHNS and CDR2 is SASEGT. The CDR3 loop is CASSETGAGEKLFF. The CDR3 nucleotides read TGTGCCAGCAGTGAAACAGGGGCTGGGGAAAAACTGTTTTTT.

This clonotype has a single count. The J gene is TRBJ1-6, the V gene TRBV10-3; D remains unclear. This CDR3 contains 15 residues. Germline CDR1 reads ENHRY; CDR2 reads SYGVKD. V lost 0 bases and J lost 10, with 13 bases in between. The CDR3 reads CAISESGSRLSPLHF. CDR3 DNA sequence: TGTGCCATCAGTGAGTCGGGTAGCCGTCTCTCACCCCTCCACTTT.

This clonotype was seen only a few times. This chain links TRBV10-2 with TRBJ1-3, with D hard to call. Trimming left V 9 bases short and J 0 bases short, with 12 bases between. The germline gives CDR1 WSHSY, CDR2 SAAADI. The CDR3 runs 14 residues. The CDR3 reads CASAEMYSGNTIYF. The CDR3 DNA reads TGCGCCAGTGCTGAGATGTACTCTGGAAACACCATATATTTT.

In its sample, this clonotype was seen many times. The V call is TRBV2, the J call TRBJ1-2; possibly TRBD1 for D (6 bases). CDR3 length equals 14 residues. In germline, CDR1 is SNHLY, CDR2 FYNNEI. Between the trimmed V and J ends, which lost 3 bases and 6 bases, there was a span of 14 bases. CDR3 DNA: TGTGCCAGCAGTGAGGTAGGGGGGGCGGATGGCTACACCTTC. This sequence encodes CASSEVGGADGYTF. Full variable domain (outside the CDR3, taken from reference TRBV2 and TRBJ1-2): EPEVTQTPSHQVTQMGQEVILRCVPISNHLYFYWYRQILGQKVEFLVSFYNNEISEKSEIFDDQFSVERPDGSNFTLKIRSTKLEDSAMYFCASSEVGGADGYTFGSGTRLTVV.